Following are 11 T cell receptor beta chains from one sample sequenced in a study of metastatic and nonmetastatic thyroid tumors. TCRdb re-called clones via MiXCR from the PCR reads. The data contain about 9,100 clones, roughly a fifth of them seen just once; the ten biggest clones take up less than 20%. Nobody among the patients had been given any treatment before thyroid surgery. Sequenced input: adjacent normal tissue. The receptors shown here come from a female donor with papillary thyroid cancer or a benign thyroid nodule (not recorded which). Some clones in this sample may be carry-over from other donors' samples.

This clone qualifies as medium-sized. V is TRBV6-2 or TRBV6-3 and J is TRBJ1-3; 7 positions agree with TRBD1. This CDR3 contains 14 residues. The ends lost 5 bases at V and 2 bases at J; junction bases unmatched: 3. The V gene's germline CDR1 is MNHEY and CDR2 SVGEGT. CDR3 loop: CASSLDRAGNTIYF. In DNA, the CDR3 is TGTGCCAGCAGTCTCGACAGGGCTGGAAACACCATATATTTT.

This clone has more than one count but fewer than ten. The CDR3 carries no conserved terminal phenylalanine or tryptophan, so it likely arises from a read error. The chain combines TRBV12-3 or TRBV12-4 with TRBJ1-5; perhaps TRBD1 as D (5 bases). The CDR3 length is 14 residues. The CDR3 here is CASSLGQYNQTQHS. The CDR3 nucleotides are TGTGCCAGCAGTTTAGGACAGTACAATCAGACCCAGCATTCT.

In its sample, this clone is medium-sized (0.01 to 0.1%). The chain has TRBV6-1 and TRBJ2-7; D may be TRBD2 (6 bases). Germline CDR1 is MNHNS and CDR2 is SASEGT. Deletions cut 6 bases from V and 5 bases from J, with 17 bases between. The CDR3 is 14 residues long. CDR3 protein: CASRSGGRVHEQYF. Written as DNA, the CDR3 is TGTGCCAGCAGATCCGGGGGTAGGGTCCACGAGCAGTACTTC.

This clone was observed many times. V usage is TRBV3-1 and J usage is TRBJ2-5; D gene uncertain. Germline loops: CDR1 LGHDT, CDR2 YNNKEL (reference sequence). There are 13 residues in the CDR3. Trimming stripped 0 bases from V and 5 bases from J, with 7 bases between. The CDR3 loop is CASSQDDWETQYF. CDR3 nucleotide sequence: TGTGCCAGCAGCCAAGATGACTGGGAGACCCAGTACTTC.

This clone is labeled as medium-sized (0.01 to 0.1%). The CDR3 DNA is TGTGCCTGTGAGTGGAGCTGGAATCAGCCCCAGCATTTT. Translation gives CACEWSWNQPQHF. The V and J genes are TRBV30 and TRBJ1-5; D gene unclear. V was trimmed by 6 bases and J by 4 bases, leaving 13 bases between them. CDR1 is GTSNPN, CDR2 SVGIG, per germline (reference sequence). This CDR3 region has 13 residues.

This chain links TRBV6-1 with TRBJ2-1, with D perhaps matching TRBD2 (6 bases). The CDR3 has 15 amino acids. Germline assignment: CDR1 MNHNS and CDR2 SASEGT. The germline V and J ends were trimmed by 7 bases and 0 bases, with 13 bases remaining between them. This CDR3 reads CASNNGGASYNEQFF. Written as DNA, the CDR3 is TGTGCCAGCAATAACGGCGGGGCCTCCTACAATGAGCAGTTCTTC.

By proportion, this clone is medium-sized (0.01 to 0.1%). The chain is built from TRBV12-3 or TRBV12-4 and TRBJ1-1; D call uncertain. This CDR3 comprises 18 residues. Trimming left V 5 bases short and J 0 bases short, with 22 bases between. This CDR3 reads CASSPRAALTSMNTEAFF. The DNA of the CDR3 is TGTGCCAGCAGTCCTCGGGCGGCACTCACTTCGATGAACACTGAAGCTTTCTTT.

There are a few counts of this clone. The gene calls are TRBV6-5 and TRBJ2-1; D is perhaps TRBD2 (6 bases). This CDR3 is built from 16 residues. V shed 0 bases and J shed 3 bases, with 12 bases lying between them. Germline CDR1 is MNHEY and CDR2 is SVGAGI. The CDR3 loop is CASSYSLSGIYNEQFF. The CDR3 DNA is TGTGCCAGCAGTTACTCTCTTAGCGGAATCTACAATGAGCAGTTCTTC.

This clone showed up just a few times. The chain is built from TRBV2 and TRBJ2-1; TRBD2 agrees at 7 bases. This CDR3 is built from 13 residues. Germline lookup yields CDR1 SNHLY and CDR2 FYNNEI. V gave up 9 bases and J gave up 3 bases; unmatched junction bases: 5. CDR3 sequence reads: CARRERGYNEQFF. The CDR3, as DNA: TGTGCCAGGCGGGAGAGGGGCTACAATGAGCAGTTCTTC.

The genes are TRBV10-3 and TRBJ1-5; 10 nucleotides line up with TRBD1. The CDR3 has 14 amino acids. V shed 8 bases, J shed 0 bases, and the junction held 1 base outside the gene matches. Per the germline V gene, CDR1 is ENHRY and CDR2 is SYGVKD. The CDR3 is CAIGTGDSNQPQHF. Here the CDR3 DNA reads TGTGCCATCGGGACAGGGGATAGCAATCAGCCCCAGCATTTT.

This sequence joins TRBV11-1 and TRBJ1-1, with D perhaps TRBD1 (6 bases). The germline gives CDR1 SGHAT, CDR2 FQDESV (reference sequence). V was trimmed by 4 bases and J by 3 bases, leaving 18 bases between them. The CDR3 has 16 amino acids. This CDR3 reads CASSSTDRPADTEAFF. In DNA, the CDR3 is TGTGCCAGCAGCTCTACAGACAGGCCCGCTGACACTGAAGCTTTCTTT.